This TCR beta chain originates from a study of patients and donors after allogeneic stem cell transplantation. The CDR3 contains 15 residues. TCRdb used MiXCR to reprocess the RT-PCR reads, holding one entry per CDR3 protein. Here the sample spans about 70,000 distinct CDR3 sequences, about 26% being singletons. The sequenced material came from blood, either unsorted or a sorted T cell fraction (not recorded which). This clonotype was obtained from a human donor who was either an allogeneic HSCT recipient or a stem cell or donor lymphocyte infusion donor (not recorded which). It is not recorded whose cells these are; they may come from a transplant donor. This rearrangement joins TRBV21-1 to TRBJ2-7. TRBV21-1 is tagged as a pseudogene. In DNA form, the CDR3 reads TGTGCCAGCAGCATCCGAATCCCACTTGATTACGAGCAGTACTTC. Encoded protein: CASSIRIPLDYEQYF.